One and the same sample provided the 13 T cell receptor beta chains below, sequenced in a study of Graves' ophthalmopathy and Graves' hyperthyroidism. Investigators amplified TCR beta CDR3 regions from RNA transcripts. First-round RT-PCR with HTBI primers preceded a second-round multiplex PCR. Using its own MiXCR run on the multiplex PCR reads, TCRdb lists one record per CDR3 protein. The repertoire has 400,000 to 450,000 distinct CDR3 sequences, around 20% of them found once; the top ten carry around 3%. Source material: peripheral blood. The receptors come from a woman aged 18-29 years with stable Graves' hyperthyroidism.

The chain links TRBV4-3 to TRBJ1-1; 8 nucleotides match TRBD1. The germline CDR1 and CDR2 sequences are LGHNA and YSLEER. V lost 4 bases to trimming and J lost 4 bases; unmatched junction nucleotides: 14. The CDR3 has 17 residues. The CDR3 sequence is CASSPTGAVNPLTEAFF. DNA of the CDR3: TGCGCCAGCAGCCCGACAGGGGCCGTTAACCCTCTCACTGAAGCTTTCTTT.

This clonotype was seen ten or more times. The chain joins TRBV5-1 to TRBJ2-7; D gene uncertain. This CDR3 contains 11 residues. Trimming removed 4 bases from V and 3 bases from J, with 5 bases in between. Germline V gene lookup returns CDR1 SGHRS and CDR2 YFSETQ. Here the CDR3 reads CASSANYEQYF. The DNA for the CDR3 is TGCGCCAGCAGCGCCAACTACGAGCAGTACTTC. Based on the CDR3 plus reference TRBV5-1 and TRBJ2-7, the full variable domain is KAGVTQTPRYLIKTRGQQVTLSCSPISGHRSVSWYQQTPGQGLQFLFEYFSETQRNKGNFPGRFSGRQFSNSRSEMNVSTLELGDSALYLCASSANYEQYFGPGTRLTVT.

This clonotype was counted a few times. The chain couples TRBV3-1 to TRBJ1-5; tentatively, D is TRBD1 (5 bases). Germline V gene data show CDR1 as LGHDT and CDR2 as YNNKEL (reference sequence). CDR3 length: 16 residues. Trimming took 2 bases from V and 4 from J, leaving 15 bases between them. The CDR3 bases are TGTGCCAGCAGCCAACAAGGGGCAGGTAAAAATCAGCCCCAGCATTTT. Translation: CASSQQGAGKNQPQHF.

V usage is TRBV6-1 and J usage is TRBJ1-1; 10 bases match TRBD1. The length of the CDR3 is 16 residues. Trimming cost V 6 bases and J 4 bases; bases outside gene matches: 11. Per the germline V gene, CDR1 is MNHNS and CDR2 is SASEGT. The CDR3 bases are TGTGCCAGCAGCCGGGGACAGGGGTTTTGGAGCACTGAAGCTTTCTTT. This codes for CASSRGQGFWSTEAFF.

This clonotype has at least ten counts. The chain couples TRBV4-1 to TRBJ1-2; D gene uncertain. From germline, CDR1 is MGHRA and CDR2 YSYEKL. This CDR3 spans 14 amino acids. Trimming took off 0 bases at V and 8 bases at J, with 13 bases between the two ends. CDR3 DNA: TGCGCCAGCAGCCAAGACGCGTGGTACACCGGCTACACCTTC. Translated, it gives CASSQDAWYTGYTF.

Here the CDR3 DNA reads TGTGCCAGCAGCGTGTCCCCTCAGAATTACGAGCAGTACTTC. Protein sequence: CASSVSPQNYEQYF. V and J are TRBV9 and TRBJ2-7; D remains unclear. Germline V gene data show CDR1 as SGDLS and CDR2 as YYNGEE. The germline V and J ends were trimmed by 2 bases and 4 bases, with 13 bases remaining between them. This CDR3 contains 14 residues.

This clonotype was detected many times. The chain has TRBV11-2 and TRBJ2-2; perhaps TRBD2 as D (5 bases). V shed 10 bases and J shed 1 base, with 10 bases lying between them. Germline CDR1 and CDR2: SGHAT and FQNNGV. The CDR3 runs to 13 residues. CDR3 sequence reads: CATRSENTGELFF. CDR3 in DNA: TGTGCCACCCGTAGCGAGAACACCGGGGAGCTGTTTTTT.

In the case of this clonotype: This may come from a read error, since a much larger clone is one base off. The chain couples TRBV11-2 to TRBJ1-6; D might be TRBD1 (5 bases). This CDR3 comprises 16 residues. The V gene's germline CDR1 is SGHAT and CDR2 FQNNGV. This chain's CDR3 is CACSTRQSSYNSPLHF. CDR3 in DNA: TGTGCCTGCAGCACCAGACAGAGCTCCTATAATTCACCCCTCCACTTT.

Ten or more counts support this clonotype. This chain uses TRBV6-2 or TRBV6-3 with TRBJ1-1; the D is unclear. The germline V gene encodes CDR1 MNHEY and CDR2 SVGEGT. The V and J ends lost 6 bases and 0 bases respectively, with 14 bases between them. The CDR3 consists of 15 residues. The CDR3: CASRFGRGMNTEAFF. In DNA, the CDR3 is TGTGCCAGCAGATTCGGACGGGGAATGAACACTGAAGCTTTCTTT.

This clonotype showed up many times. This sequence joins TRBV19 and TRBJ2-7; TRBD1 agrees at 7 bases. Germline V lookup: CDR1 LNHDA, CDR2 SQIVND (reference sequence). The junction had 12 bases not matched to a gene; V was cut back by 11 bases and J by 2 bases. The CDR3 is made up of 14 amino acids. CDR3 loop: CAPHRAGGPYEQYF. CDR3 DNA sequence: TGTGCCCCTCATAGGGCAGGGGGTCCCTACGAGCAGTACTTC.

As to this clonotype: Likely a read error: the CDR3 ends without its conserved phenylalanine or tryptophan. The gene calls are TRBV5-1 and TRBJ1-1; tentatively, D is TRBD1 (5 bases). Trimming took off 4 bases at V and 1 base at J, with 14 bases between the two ends. The CDR3 consists of 15 residues. Germline CDR1 is SGHRS and CDR2 is YFSETQ. The CDR3 loop reads CASSLRSTGNTEAFL. CDR3 coding DNA: TGCGCCAGCAGCCTACGGAGTACAGGGAACACTGAAGCTTTCCTT.

This chain connects TRBV10-3 to TRBJ2-2; 7 bases align to TRBD1. This CDR3 is built from 13 residues. V lost 11 bases and J lost 1; bases outside the gene matches: 4. CDR1 and CDR2 (germline): ENHRY, SYGVKD. The CDR3 reads CAVTGVNTGELFF. The CDR3 DNA follows: TGTGCCGTCACAGGGGTGAACACCGGGGAGCTGTTTTTT.

This clonotype was counted a few times. This rearrangement joins TRBV12-3 or TRBV12-4 to TRBJ2-7; D possibly uses TRBD1 or TRBD2 (6 bases each). The V end lost 1 base, the J end lost 1 base, and 11 bases lay between the germline ends. CDR3 length: 15 amino acids. CDR3 sequence reads: CASSLGRGQSYEQYF. The CDR3 DNA is TGTGCCAGCAGTTTAGGACGGGGGCAATCCTACGAGCAGTACTTC.